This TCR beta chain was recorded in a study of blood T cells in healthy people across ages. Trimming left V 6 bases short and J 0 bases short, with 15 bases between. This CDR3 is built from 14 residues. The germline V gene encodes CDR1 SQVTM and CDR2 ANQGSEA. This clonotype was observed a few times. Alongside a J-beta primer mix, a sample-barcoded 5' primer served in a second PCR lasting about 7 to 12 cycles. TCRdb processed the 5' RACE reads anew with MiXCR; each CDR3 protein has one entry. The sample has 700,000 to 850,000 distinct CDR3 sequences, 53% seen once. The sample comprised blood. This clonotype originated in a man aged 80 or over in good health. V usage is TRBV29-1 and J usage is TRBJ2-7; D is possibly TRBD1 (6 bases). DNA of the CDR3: TGCAGCGTGGCTGGGGGCGCCGGCTCCTACGAGCAGTACTTC. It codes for CSVAGGAGSYEQYF.